One sample yielded the 15 T cell receptor beta chains listed below, sequenced in a study of Graves' ophthalmopathy and Graves' hyperthyroidism. Amplification of the TCR beta CDR3 regions used RNA transcripts (as template). Following a first-round RT-PCR that used HTBI primers, a second-round multiplex PCR was carried out. TCRdb passed the multiplex PCR reads through MiXCR, listing each CDR3 protein once. This table holds about 600,000 distinct CDR3 sequences, approximately 37% found once. Material: peripheral blood or thyroid tissue (not recorded which). All receptors come from an adult man with Graves' hyperthyroidism.

In its sample, this clonotype was seen a few times. This rearrangement joins TRBV3-1 to TRBJ1-5; possible D gene TRBD1, 5 bases. Germline CDR1 reads LGHDT; CDR2 reads YNNKEL (reference sequence). The CDR3 length is 15 residues. V was shortened by 1 base and J by 9 bases, with 16 bases between the two germline ends. The CDR3 DNA follows: TGTGCCAGCAGCCAAGCCGCCAGGGACGACCGGCCCCAGCATTTT. Residues: CASSQAARDDRPQHF.

This chain joins TRBV7-6 and TRBJ2-2; 9 bases match TRBD1. Germline assignment: CDR1 SGHVS and CDR2 FNYEAQ. The V segment lost 5 bases and the J segment 4 bases; nucleotides outside the gene matches: 5. The CDR3 consists of 15 residues. The CDR3 is CASSAGTGITGELFF. The CDR3 coding sequence is TGTGCCAGCAGCGCCGGGACAGGGATCACCGGGGAGCTGTTTTTT.

This clonotype was detected many times. The chain carries TRBV5-8 and TRBJ1-2, with D uncertain. Trimming shortened V by 5 bases and J by 4 bases, and 15 bases separated the two germline ends. The CDR3 totals 14 residues. The germline V gene has CDR1 SGHTS and CDR2 YDEGEE. The CDR3 sequence is CASRTREAVYGYTF. DNA for the CDR3: TGTGCCAGCAGGACGCGAGAGGCGGTCTATGGCTACACCTTC.

The table lists this clonotype with many counts. The rearrangement joins TRBV2 to TRBJ2-7; D remains unclear. The CDR3 has 12 residues. Trimming took off 6 bases at V and 2 bases at J, with 8 bases between the two ends. Germline V gene lookup returns CDR1 SNHLY and CDR2 FYNNEI. The CDR3 spells CASRSDTYEQYF. The CDR3 nucleotides read TGTGCCAGCAGATCCGACACCTACGAGCAGTACTTC.

This clonotype showed up many times. V and J are TRBV12-3 or TRBV12-4 and TRBJ1-1, with D maybe TRBD1 (5 bases). CDR3 length equals 13 residues. With 4 bases removed from V and 4 bases from J, the gap between germline ends came to 10 bases. CDR3 bases: TGTGCCAGCAGTTCTCAGGGACTCACTGAAGCTTTCTTT. Its translation: CASSSQGLTEAFF.

Comment on this clonotype: This may be a read error, as it is one base from a much larger clone. The chain recombines TRBV14 with TRBJ2-7; TRBD2 might be the D (7 bases). The CDR3 runs to 16 residues. The germline gives CDR1 SGHDN, CDR2 FVKESK. The CDR3 reads CASSPWGGGPAYEQHF. Here the CDR3 DNA reads TGTGCCAGCAGCCCGTGGGGGGGCGGACCGGCCTACGAGCAGCACTTC.

At least ten counts were recorded for this clonotype. This chain joins TRBV7-8 and TRBJ1-5; 7 nucleotides line up with TRBD1. Germline lookup yields CDR1 SGHVS and CDR2 FQNEAQ. CDR3 length: 12 amino acids. V dropped 5 bases and J dropped 9; count of bases not matched to a gene: 4. The CDR3 sequence is CASSVRQGPQHF. Here the CDR3 DNA reads TGTGCCAGCAGCGTTAGACAGGGGCCCCAGCATTTT.

The chain employs TRBV12-3 or TRBV12-4 and TRBJ2-2; 11 nucleotides agree with TRBD2. V dropped 6 bases and J dropped 4; count of bases not matched to a gene: 10. This CDR3 has 17 residues. The CDR3 region has the DNA TGTGCCAGCAGCTCTTTAGCGGGAGGGCCTCGCACCGGGGAGCTGTTTTTT. Translated: CASSSLAGGPRTGELFF.

This clonotype showed up just a few times. The chain carries TRBV12-3 or TRBV12-4 and TRBJ2-7, with D perhaps matching TRBD2 (6 bases). The CDR3 extends over 15 amino acids. The ends were cut back, 5 bases at V and 1 base at J, with 15 bases in the middle. Here the CDR3 DNA reads TGTGCCAGCAGTCGGGGGATCGACGGTTCCTACGAGCAGTACTTC. This encodes CASSRGIDGSYEQYF.

A remark on this clonotype: Possible read error: a much larger clone is one base away. V gene TRBV5-4 combines with J gene TRBJ2-7; D is perhaps TRBD1 or TRBD2 (6 bases each). Looked up from germline, CDR1 is SGHNT and CDR2 is YYREEE (reference sequence). The CDR3 contains 14 residues. CDR3 in DNA: TGTGCCAGCAGCCGGGGGCAGGGTATGTACGAGCGGTACTTC. This gives the protein CASSRGQGMYERYF.

This clonotype was recorded many times. The V and J genes are TRBV28 and TRBJ1-6, with a weak D call TRBD1 (5 bases). V lost 4 bases to trimming and J lost 9 bases, with 16 bases between them. Germline-derived CDR1 and CDR2 are MDHEN and SYDVKM. CDR3 length: 15 residues. In nucleotides, the CDR3 is TGTGCCAGCAGTTACAGGACAAGCCTAAGTTCACCCCTCCACTTT. Translating it yields CASSYRTSLSSPLHF.

This clonotype was seen at least ten times. The rearrangement links TRBV6-6 to TRBJ1-2, with D hard to call. The CDR3 consists of 11 residues. Between the trimmed V and J ends, which lost 6 bases and 4 bases, there was a span of 6 bases. From germline, CDR1 is MNHNY and CDR2 SVGAGI (reference sequence). The CDR3 here is CASRESYGYTF. In DNA, the CDR3 is TGTGCCAGCAGGGAAAGCTATGGCTACACCTTC.

V gene TRBV10-3 combines with J gene TRBJ2-5, with D possibly TRBD1 on 5 matching bases. Trimming cost V 10 bases and J 3 bases, with 15 bases left between them. The germline CDR1 and CDR2 sequences are ENHRY and SYGVKD. The CDR3 spans 13 residues. CDR3 loop: CASTRDSKETQYF. As DNA, the CDR3 is TGTGCCAGCACCCGCGACAGTAAAGAGACCCAGTACTTC.

This clonotype came up a few times. V gene TRBV30 combines with J gene TRBJ2-7; D possibly uses TRBD1 or TRBD2 (5 bases each). V was cut by 0 bases and J by 4 bases, with 22 bases left in between. The CDR3 length is 17 residues. Germline V gene sequence: CDR1 GTSNPN, CDR2 SVGIG (reference sequence). CDR3 sequence: CAWSVQRRGVRMYEQYF. As DNA, the CDR3 is TGTGCCTGGAGTGTACAGCGGCGAGGGGTGAGAATGTACGAGCAGTACTTC.

This clonotype was seen ten or more times. The chain recombines TRBV11-2 with TRBJ2-2; 7 nucleotides match TRBD1. J gave up 7 bases and V 5 bases, and 16 bases lay outside the gene matches. Germline lookup yields CDR1 SGHAT and CDR2 FQNNGV. The CDR3 sequence is 17 residues long. Here the CDR3 reads CASSPNFGTARGGELFF. CDR3 nucleotide sequence: TGTGCCAGCAGCCCTAACTTCGGGACAGCACGGGGCGGGGAGCTGTTTTTT. Full variable domain (missing parts from reference TRBV11-2 and TRBJ2-2): EAGVAQSPRYKIIEKRQSVAFWCNPISGHATLYWYQQILGQGPKLLIQFQNNGVVDDSQLPKDRFSAERLKGVDSTLKIQPAKLEDSAVYLCASSPNFGTARGGELFFGEGSRLTVL.